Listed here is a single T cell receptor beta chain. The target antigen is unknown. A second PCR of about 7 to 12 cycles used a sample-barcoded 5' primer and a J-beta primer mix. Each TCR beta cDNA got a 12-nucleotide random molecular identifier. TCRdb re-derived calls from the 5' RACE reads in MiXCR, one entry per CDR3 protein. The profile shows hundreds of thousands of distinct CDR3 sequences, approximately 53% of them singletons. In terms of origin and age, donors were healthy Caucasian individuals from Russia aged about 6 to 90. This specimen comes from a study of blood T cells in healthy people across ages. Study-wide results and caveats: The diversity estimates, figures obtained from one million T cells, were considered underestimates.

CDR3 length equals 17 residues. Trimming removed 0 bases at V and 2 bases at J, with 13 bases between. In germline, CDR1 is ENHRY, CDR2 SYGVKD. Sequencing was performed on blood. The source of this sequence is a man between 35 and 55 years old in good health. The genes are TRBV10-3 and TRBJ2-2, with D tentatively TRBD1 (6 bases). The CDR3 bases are TGTGCCATCAGTGAGTCGATTCAGGGGATTAACACCGGGGAGCTGTTTTTT. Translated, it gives CAISESIQGINTGELFF.